This T cell receptor (beta chain) was obtained from a study of T-cell memory formation after mild COVID-19. Study context: Clusters were largely donor specific. Notes on the study in general: Contracting CD4+ clones lay largely in CM and EM, with CD8+ ones residing in EMRA. Memory from before infection featured some responding clones, which suggests cross-reactive memory joined.

A 5'RACE reaction primed in the constant segment made cDNA libraries of TCR alpha and TCR beta, and these carried sample barcodes and UMIs. TCRdb used MiXCR to reprocess the 5' RACE reads, holding one entry per CDR3 protein. Of more than 400,000 distinct CDR3 sequences in the sample, approximately 18% are singletons; the top ten hold over 9%. V gave up 0 bases and J gave up 4 bases; unmatched junction bases: 4. Germline V gives CDR1 LGHNA, CDR2 YSLEER. This CDR3 has 15 residues. As to this clonotype: Its antigen is not identified.

This clonotype was sampled from an adult woman who had mild COVID-19 (a few samples of this study predate the infection). Cell type and time point are not known. This chain connects TRBV4-3 to TRBJ2-3; 7 bases line up with TRBD2. Input material: PBMCs or a T cell subset sorted from them (not recorded which). DNA of the CDR3: TGCGCCAGCAGCCAAGACTGGGAGGGCGCAGATACGCAGTATTTT. Amino acids: CASSQDWEGADTQYF.